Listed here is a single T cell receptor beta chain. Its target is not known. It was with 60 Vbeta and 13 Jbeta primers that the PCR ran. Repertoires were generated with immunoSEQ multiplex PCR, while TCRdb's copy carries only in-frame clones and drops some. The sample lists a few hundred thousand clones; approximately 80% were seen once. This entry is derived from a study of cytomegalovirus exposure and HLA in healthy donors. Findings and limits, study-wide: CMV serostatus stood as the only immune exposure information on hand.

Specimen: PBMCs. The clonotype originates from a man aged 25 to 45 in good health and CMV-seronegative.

CDR3 residues: CAISDIQGAYEQYF. In DNA, the CDR3 is TGTGCCATCAGTGACATACAGGGCGCCTACGAGCAGTACTTC. The chain joins TRBV10-3 to TRBJ2-7; maybe TRBD1 (6 bases). Trimming removed 3 bases at V and 2 bases at J, with 11 bases between. CDR1 is ENHRY and CDR2 is SYGVKD in the germline V gene. The CDR3 is 14 residues long.